The source of this TCR beta chain is a study of T cells after yellow fever vaccination. Trimming removed 2 bases from V and 0 bases from J; junction bases left unmatched: 1. This CDR3 is built from 15 residues. Germline V gene lookup returns CDR1 KGHSH and CDR2 LQKENI. TCRdb re-derived calls from the 5' RACE reads in MiXCR, one entry per CDR3 protein. The top ten hold more than 2% of the sample, which has some 160,000 distinct CDR3 sequences, around 7.2% seen once. This clonotype was observed many times. Source: CD4+ T cells sorted from PBMCs, taken 5 to 6 days after the first yellow fever vaccination. This clonotype was obtained from a man aged 18 to 30 who received the YFV17D yellow fever vaccine. The V call is TRBV18, the J call TRBJ2-3; 8 bases are shared with TRBD2. The CDR3 nucleotides are TGTGCCAGCTCACCAGCTAGCGGGAGCACAGATACGCAGTATTTT. This translates into CASSPASGSTDTQYF. The variable domain in full, with the rest retrieved from reference TRBV18 and TRBJ2-3, is NAGVMQNPRHLVRRRGQEARLRCSPMKGHSHVYWYRQLPEEGLKFMVYLQKENIIDESGMPKERFSAEFPKEGPSILRIQQVVRGDSAAYFCASSPASGSTDTQYFGPGTRLTVL.